Each of the 7 T cell receptor beta chains below was sequenced from the same sample in a study of T cells in women clearing cervical HPV infection. Profiled with immunoSEQ multiplex PCR; TCRdb holds only in-frame clones, not every one. The table for this sample gives 30,000 to 35,000 clones. Sequenced sample: blood buffy coat. The receptors were sampled from a woman between 18 and 70 years old with a cervical HPV16 infection that either progressed to CIN3+ or cleared (not recorded which).

The CDR3 spells CASSPAGGSYEQYF. Incomplete CDR3 DNA: TGTGCCAGCAGCCCAGCGGGGGGCTCCTACGAG. The genes are TRBV5-6 and TRBJ2-7; the match to TRBD2 covers 9 bases. The sequenced fragment ends 3 residues before the CDR3 boundary, so the rest is inferred from the germline J gene. Germline lookup yields CDR1 SGHDT and CDR2 YYEEEE. V lost 4 bases and J lost 0; bases outside the gene matches: 2. The CDR3 runs to 14 residues.

As regards this clone: The CDR3 goes on 3 residues after the read ends, and that part is filled in from the germline J gene. The chain employs TRBV6-1 and TRBJ2-3; 8 bases are shared with TRBD2. The germline V gene has CDR1 MNHNS and CDR2 SASEGT. The CDR3 length is 15 residues. The CDR3 DNA, read in part, is TGTGCCAGCAGTGACCCGGGACTAGGGAGGGAGACG. It encodes CASSDPGLGRET. The whole CDR3 region reads CASSDPGLGRETQYF.

As to this clone: The read terminates 3 residues before the CDR3 end, so the remaining end is supplied by the germline J gene. The genes are TRBV7-9 and TRBJ2-3; possibly TRBD2 for D (5 bases). Germline V CDR1 and CDR2: SEHNR, FQNEAQ (reference sequence). This CDR3 contains 15 residues. CDR3 loop: CASSLGLAIGETQYF. The sequenced CDR3 bases are TGTGCCAGCAGCTTAGGGCTAGCCATAGGCGAGACG.

With regard to this clone: The read ends 3 residues shy of where the CDR3 ends; the end is completed using the germline J gene. The chain carries TRBV5-1 and TRBJ1-1; TRBD1 might be the D (5 bases). There are 13 residues in the CDR3. V gave up 5 bases and J gave up 1 base, with 9 bases separating them. Looked up from germline, CDR1 is SGHRS and CDR2 is YFSETQ. Partial CDR3 DNA: TGCGCCAGCAGGCCCACAGGGAACACTGAA. Translated, it gives CASRPTGNTE. In full, the CDR3 reads CASRPTGNTEAFF.

On this clone: The read gets to within 3 residues of the CDR3 end, and the germline J gene fills in the rest. The genes are TRBV5-1 and TRBJ1-2; TRBD1 matches at 8 bases. CDR3 length equals 13 residues. Looked up from germline, CDR1 is SGHRS and CDR2 is YFSETQ. Germline trimming cut 2 bases from V and 7 bases from J; bases unmatched to any gene: 4. The CDR3 here is CASSFFDRGGYTF. CDR3 bases read: TGCGCCAGCAGCTTTTTCGACAGGGGTGGC.

Comments on this clone: The CDR3 goes on 3 residues after the read ends, and that part is filled in from the germline J gene. The chain uses TRBV20-1 and TRBJ1-3; 9 nucleotides agree with TRBD1. V lost 6 bases, J lost 4 bases, and 7 bases stayed unmatched. The germline V gene has CDR1 DFQATT and CDR2 SNEGSKA (reference sequence). The CDR3 is 14 amino acids. CDR3 in amino acids: CSARDRASGNTIYF. Partial CDR3 DNA: TGCAGTGCAAGGGACAGGGCGTCGGGAAACACC.

As concerns this clone: Read sequence stops 3 residues before the CDR3 end, and the germline J gene provides the missing end. The chain links TRBV11-2 to TRBJ2-1; 10 bases line up with TRBD1. The CDR3 sequence is 15 residues long. In germline, CDR1 is SGHAT, CDR2 FQNNGV. With V trimmed by 5 bases and J by 4 bases, 5 bases remained unmatched. Partial CDR3 DNA: TGTGCCAGCAGCCTCCGGGACAGGGGTTACAATGAG. This codes for CASSLRDRGYNE. From start to end, the CDR3 is CASSLRDRGYNEQFF.